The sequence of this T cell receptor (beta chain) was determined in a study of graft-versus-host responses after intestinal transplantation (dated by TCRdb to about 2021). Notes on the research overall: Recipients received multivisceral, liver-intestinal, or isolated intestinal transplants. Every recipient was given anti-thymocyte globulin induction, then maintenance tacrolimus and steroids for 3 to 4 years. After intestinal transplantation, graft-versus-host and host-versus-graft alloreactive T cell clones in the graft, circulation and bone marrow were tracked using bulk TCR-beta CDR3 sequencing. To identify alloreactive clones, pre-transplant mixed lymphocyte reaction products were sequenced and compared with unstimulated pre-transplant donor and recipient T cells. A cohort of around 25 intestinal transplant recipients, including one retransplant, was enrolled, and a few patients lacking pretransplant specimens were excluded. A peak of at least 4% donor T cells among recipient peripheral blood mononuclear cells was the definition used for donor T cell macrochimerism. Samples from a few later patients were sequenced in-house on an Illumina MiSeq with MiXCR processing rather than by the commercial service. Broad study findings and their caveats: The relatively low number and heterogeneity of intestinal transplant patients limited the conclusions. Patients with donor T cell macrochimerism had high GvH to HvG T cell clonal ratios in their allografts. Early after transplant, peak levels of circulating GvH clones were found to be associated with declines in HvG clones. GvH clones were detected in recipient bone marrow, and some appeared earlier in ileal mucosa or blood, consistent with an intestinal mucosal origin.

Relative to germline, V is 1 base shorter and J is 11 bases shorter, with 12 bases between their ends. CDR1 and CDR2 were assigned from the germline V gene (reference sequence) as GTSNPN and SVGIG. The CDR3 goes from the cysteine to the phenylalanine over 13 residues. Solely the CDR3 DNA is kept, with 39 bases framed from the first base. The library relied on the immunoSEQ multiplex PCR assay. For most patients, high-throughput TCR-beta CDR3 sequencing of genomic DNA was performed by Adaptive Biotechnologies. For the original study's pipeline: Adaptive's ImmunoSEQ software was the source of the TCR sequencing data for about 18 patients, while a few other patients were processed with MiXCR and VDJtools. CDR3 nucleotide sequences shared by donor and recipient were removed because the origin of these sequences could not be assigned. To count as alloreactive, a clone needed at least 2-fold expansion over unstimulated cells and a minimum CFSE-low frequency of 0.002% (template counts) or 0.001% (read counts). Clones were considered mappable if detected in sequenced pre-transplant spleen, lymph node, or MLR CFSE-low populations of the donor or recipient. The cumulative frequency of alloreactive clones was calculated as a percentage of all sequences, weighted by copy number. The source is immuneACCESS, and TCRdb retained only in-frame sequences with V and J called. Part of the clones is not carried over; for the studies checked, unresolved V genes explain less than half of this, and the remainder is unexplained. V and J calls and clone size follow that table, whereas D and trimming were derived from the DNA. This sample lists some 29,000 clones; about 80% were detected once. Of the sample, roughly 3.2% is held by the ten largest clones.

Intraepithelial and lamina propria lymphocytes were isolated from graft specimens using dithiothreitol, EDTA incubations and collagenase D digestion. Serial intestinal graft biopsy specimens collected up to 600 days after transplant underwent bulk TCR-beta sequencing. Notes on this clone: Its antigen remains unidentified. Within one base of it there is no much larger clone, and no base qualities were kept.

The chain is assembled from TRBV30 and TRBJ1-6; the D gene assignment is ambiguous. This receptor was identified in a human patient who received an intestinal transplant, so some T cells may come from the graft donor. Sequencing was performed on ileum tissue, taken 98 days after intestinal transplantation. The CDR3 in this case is CAWSGAGVAPLHF. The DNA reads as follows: TGTGCCTGGAGTGGGGCAGGTGTCGCACCCCTCCACTTT.